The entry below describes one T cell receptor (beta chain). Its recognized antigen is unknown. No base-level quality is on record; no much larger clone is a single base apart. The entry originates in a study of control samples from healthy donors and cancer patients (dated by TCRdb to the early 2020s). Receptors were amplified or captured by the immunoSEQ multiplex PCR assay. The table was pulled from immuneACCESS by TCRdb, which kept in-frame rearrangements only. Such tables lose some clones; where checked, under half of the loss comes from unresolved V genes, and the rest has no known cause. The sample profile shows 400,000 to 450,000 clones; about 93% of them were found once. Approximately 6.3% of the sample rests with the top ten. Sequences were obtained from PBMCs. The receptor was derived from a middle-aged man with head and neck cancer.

The CDR3 protein sequence reads: CATSGMNTGELFF. The DNA sequence is as follows: TGTGCCACCAGCGGTATGAACACCGGGGAGCTGTTTTTT. The rearrangement combines TRBV24-1 with TRBJ2-2, with no D gene named confidently. The germline V gene provides CDR1 KGHDR and CDR2 SFDVKD. V and J lose 7 bases and 1 base, and a span of 6 bases separates them. There are 13 amino acids in the CDR3, from cysteine to phenylalanine inclusive. The retained sequence is limited to the CDR3, 39 bases, with the frame set at the first base.